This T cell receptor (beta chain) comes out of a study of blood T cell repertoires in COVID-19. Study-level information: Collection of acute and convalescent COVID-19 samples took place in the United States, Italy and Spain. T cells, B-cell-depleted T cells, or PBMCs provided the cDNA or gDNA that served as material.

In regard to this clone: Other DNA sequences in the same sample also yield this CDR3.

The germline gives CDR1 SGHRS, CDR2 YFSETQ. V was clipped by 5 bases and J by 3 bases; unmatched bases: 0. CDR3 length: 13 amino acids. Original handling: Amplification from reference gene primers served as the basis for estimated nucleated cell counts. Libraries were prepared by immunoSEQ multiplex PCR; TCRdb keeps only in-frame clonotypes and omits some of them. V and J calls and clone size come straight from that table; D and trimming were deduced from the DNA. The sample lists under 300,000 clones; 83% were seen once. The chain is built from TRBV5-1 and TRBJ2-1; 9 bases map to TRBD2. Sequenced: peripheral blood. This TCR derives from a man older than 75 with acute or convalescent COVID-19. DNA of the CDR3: TGCGCCAGCAGGACTAGCGGCTACAATGAGCAGTTCTTC. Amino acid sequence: CASRTSGYNEQFF. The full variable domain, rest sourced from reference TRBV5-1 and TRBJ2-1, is KAGVTQTPRYLIKTRGQQVTLSCSPISGHRSVSWYQQTPGQGLQFLFEYFSETQRNKGNFPGRFSGRQFSNSRSEMNVSTLELGDSALYLCASRTSGYNEQFFGPGTRLTVL.